This T cell receptor (beta chain) appears in the sequencing data of a study of cytomegalovirus exposure and HLA in healthy donors. Study context: Of some 410 genotyped donors, 81% grouped in the Caucasian-associated ancestry cluster.

The germline V gene has CDR1 SGHTA and CDR2 FQGNSA. Trimming stripped 8 bases from V and 7 bases from J, with 12 bases between. The CDR3 covers 11 residues. Details on this clone: The target antigen is unknown.

PCR primers comprised 60 Vbeta and 13 Jbeta primers. The assay was immunoSEQ multiplex PCR, and TCRdb's table has in-frame clones only and misses some. The sample has some 120,000 clones, roughly 70% seen once. Study-level findings and limits: Later analysis found that TCR beta chains associated with HLA were more clonally expanded than other, equally common chains. Roughly uniform sequencing depth across donors was assumed, possibly incorrectly.

The sequencing sample was made of PBMCs. The source of this sequence is a man aged 30 to 39 in good health and CMV-seronegative. V is TRBV7-2 and J is TRBJ2-7, with a weak D call TRBD2 (7 bases). The CDR3 region is CASARGAEQYF. The CDR3 nucleotides read TGTGCCAGCGCCCGGGGGGCGGAGCAGTACTTC.